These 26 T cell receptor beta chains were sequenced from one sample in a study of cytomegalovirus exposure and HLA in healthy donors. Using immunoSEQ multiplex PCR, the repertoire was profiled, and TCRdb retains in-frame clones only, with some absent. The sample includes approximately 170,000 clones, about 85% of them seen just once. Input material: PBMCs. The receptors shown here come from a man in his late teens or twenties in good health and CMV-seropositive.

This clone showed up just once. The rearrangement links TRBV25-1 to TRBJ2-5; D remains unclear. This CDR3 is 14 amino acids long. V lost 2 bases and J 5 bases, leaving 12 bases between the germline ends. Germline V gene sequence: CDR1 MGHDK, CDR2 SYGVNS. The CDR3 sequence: CASSEGPSRETQYF. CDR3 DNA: TGTGCCAGCAGTGAAGGGCCGTCCCGGGAGACCCAGTACTTC.

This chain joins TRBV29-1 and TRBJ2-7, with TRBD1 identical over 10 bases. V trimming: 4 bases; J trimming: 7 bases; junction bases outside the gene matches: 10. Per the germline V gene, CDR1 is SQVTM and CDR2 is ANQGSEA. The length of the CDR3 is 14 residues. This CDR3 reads CSVADRGLTREQYF. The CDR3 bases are TGCAGCGTTGCTGACAGGGGGCTAACTAGGGAGCAGTACTTC.

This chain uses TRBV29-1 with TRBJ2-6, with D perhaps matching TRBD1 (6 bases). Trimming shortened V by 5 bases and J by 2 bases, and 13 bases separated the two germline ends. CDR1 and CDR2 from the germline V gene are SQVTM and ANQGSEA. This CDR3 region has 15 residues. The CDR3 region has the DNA TGCAGCGTTCTTACAGGGACCACTGGGGCCAACGTCCTGACTTTC. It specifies CSVLTGTTGANVLTF.

The CDR3 loop is CASSELWGGRAEQYF. The CDR3, as DNA: TGTGCCAGCAGTGAATTATGGGGCGGTCGGGCCGAGCAGTACTTC. The rearrangement joins TRBV6-1 to TRBJ2-7; D is possibly TRBD1 (5 bases). Germline V gene sequence: CDR1 MNHNS, CDR2 SASEGT. The CDR3 runs to 15 residues. Trimming removed 2 bases at V and 6 bases at J, with 17 bases between.

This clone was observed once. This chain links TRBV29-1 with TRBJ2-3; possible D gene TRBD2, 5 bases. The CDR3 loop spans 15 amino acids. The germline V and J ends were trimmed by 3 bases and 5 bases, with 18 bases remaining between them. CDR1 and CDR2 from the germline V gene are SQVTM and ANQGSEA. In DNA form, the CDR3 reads TGCAGCGTTGACCATCTCGGCAGGAGGTTAGATACGCAGTATTTT. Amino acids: CSVDHLGRRLDTQYF.

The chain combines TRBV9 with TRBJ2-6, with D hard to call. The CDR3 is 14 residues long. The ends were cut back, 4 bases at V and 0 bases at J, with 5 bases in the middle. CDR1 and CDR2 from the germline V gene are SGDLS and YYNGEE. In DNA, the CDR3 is TGTGCCAGCAGCACAAGCTCTGGGGCCAACGTCCTGACTTTC. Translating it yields CASSTSSGANVLTF.

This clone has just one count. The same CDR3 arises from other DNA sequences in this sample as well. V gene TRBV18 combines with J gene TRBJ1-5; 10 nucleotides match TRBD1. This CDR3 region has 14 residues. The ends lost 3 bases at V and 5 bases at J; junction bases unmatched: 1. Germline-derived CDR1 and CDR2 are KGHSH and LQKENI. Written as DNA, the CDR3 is TGTGCCAGCTCACCCGGGACAGGGGATCAGCCCCAGCATTTT. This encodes CASSPGTGDQPQHF.

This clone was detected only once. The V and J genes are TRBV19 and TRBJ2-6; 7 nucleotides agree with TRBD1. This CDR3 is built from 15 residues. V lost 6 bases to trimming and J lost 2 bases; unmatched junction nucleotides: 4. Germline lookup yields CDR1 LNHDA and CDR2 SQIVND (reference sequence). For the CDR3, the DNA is TGTGCCAGTAGACCGGACAGGACTGGGGCCAACGTCCTGACTTTC. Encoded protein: CASRPDRTGANVLTF.

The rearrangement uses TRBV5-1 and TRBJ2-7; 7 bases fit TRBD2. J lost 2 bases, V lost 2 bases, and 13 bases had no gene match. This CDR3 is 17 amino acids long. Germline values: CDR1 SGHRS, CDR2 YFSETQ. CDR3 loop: CASSFAAGDLAPYEQYF. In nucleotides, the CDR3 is TGCGCCAGCAGCTTCGCGGCGGGAGATCTAGCCCCCTACGAGCAGTACTTC.

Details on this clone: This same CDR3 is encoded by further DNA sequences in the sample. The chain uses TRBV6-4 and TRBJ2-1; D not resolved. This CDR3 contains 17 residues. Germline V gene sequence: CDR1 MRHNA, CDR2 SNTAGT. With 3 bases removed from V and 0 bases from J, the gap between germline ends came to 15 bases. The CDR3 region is CASSDSIAVSSYNEQFF. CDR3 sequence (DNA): TGTGCCAGCAGTGATTCAATAGCCGTGAGCTCCTACAATGAGCAGTTCTTC.

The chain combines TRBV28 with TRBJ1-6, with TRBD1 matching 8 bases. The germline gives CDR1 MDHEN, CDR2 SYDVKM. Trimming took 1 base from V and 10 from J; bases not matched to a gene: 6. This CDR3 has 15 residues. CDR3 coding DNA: TGTGCCAGCAGTTTATATAGGACAGGGACGTCACCCCTCCACTTT. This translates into CASSLYRTGTSPLHF.

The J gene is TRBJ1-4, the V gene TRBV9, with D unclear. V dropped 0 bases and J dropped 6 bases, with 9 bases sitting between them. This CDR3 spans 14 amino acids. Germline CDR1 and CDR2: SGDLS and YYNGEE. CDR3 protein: CASSVGVQDEKLFF. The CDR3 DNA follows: TGTGCCAGCAGCGTAGGCGTTCAGGATGAAAAACTGTTTTTT.

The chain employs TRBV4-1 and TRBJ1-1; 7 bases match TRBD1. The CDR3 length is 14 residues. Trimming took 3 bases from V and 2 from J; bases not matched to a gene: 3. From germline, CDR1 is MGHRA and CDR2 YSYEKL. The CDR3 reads CASSHGTANTEAFF. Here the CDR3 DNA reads TGCGCCAGCAGCCACGGGACAGCCAACACTGAAGCTTTCTTT.

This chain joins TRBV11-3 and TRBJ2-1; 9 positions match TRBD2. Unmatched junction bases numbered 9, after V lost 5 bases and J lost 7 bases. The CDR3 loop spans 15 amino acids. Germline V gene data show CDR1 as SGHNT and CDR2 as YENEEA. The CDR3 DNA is TGTGCCAGCAGCCCCGGGACTAGCCGGTTTAATGAGCAGTTCTTC. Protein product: CASSPGTSRFNEQFF.

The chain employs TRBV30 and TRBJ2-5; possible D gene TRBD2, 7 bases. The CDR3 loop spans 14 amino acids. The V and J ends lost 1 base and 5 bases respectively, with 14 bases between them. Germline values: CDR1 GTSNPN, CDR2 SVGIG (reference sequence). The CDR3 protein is CAWSGRGGWETQYF. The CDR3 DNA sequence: TGTGCCTGGAGTGGGAGGGGGGGCTGGGAGACCCAGTACTTC.

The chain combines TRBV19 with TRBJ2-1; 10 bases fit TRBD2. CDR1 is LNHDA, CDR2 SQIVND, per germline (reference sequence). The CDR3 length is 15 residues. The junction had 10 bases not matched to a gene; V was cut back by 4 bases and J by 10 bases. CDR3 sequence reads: CASSTQREGRGEQFF. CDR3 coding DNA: TGTGCCAGTAGTACCCAGCGGGAGGGCCGAGGCGAGCAGTTCTTC.

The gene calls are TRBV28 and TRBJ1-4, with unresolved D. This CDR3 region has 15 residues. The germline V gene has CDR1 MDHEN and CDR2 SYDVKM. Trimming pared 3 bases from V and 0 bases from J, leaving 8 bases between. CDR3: CASSLVGATNEKLFF. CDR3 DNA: TGTGCCAGCAGTTTGGTCGGGGCAACTAATGAAAAACTGTTTTTT.

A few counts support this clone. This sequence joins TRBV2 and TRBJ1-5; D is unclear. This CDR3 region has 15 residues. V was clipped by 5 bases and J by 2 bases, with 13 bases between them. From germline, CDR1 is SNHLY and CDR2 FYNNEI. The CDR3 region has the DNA TGTGCCAGCAGTTTCAAGGAGATGGGCAATCAGCCCCAGCATTTT. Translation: CASSFKEMGNQPQHF.

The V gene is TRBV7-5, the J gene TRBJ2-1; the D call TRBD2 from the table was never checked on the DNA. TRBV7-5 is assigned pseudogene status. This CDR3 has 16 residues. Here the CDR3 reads CARGEGGLAGVREQFF. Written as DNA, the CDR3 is TGTGCCAGAGGCGAGGGAGGACTAGCGGGAGTTCGTGAGCAGTTCTTC.

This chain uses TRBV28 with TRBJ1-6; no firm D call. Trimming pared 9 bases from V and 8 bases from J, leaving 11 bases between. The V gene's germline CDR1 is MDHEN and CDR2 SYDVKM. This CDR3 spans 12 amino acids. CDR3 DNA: TGTGCCAGTAGAGGGAGTCATTCACCCCTCCACTTT. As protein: CASRGSHSPLHF.

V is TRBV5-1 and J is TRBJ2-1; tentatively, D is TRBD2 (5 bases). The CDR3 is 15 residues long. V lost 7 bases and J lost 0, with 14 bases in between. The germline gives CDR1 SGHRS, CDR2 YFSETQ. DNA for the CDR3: TGCGCCAGCTGGGCCGGTCGGGGCTCCTACAATGAGCAGTTCTTC. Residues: CASWAGRGSYNEQFF.

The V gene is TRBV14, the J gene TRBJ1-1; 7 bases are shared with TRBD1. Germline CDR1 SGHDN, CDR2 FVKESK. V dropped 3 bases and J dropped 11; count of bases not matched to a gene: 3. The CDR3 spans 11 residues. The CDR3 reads CASSHLDRAFF. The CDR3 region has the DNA TGTGCCAGCAGCCACCTGGACAGGGCTTTCTTT.

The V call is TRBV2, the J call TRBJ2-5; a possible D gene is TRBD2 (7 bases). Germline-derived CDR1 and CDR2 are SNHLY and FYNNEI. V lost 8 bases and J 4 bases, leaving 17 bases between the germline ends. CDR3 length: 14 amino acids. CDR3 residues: CASWTSKGGETQYF. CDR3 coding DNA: TGTGCCAGCTGGACTAGTAAGGGGGGAGAGACCCAGTACTTC.

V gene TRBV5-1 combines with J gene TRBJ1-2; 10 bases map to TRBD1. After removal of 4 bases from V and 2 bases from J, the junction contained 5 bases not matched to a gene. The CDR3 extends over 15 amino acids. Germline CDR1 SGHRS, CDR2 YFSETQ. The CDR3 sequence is CASSRDRGANYGYTF. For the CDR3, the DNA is TGCGCCAGCAGCCGGGACAGGGGTGCGAACTATGGCTACACCTTC.

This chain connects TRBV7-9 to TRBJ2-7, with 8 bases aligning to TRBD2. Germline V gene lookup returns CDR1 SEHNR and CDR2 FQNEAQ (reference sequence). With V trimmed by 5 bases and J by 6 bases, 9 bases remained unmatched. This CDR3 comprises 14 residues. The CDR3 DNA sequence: TGTGCCAGCAGCCATCGAGGACTAGCTGTCGAGCAGTACTTC. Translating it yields CASSHRGLAVEQYF.

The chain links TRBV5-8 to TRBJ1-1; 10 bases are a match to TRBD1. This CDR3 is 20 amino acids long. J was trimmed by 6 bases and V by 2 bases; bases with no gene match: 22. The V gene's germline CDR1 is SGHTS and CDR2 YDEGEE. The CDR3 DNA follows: TGTGCCAGCAGCTTAACCCGGGACAGGGGCAGCGGTAGGCCGGGCGCTGAAGCTTTCTTT. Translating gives CASSLTRDRGSGRPGAEAFF.